This T cell receptor beta chain was recorded in a study of regulatory T cells in long-lasting Graves disease (dated by TCRdb to about 2021). Some background on the complete study: Persistent Graves' disease meant more than 5 years of antithyroid drug treatment with TSH receptor autoantibodies that stayed positive. TCR sequencing covered around 13 persistent and 20 newly diagnosed Graves' disease patients, around 35 samples in total. On average, persistent Graves' disease patients in the clinical cohort had been on antithyroid drugs for about 9.3 years. Patients with persistent Graves' disease were compared with patients with newly diagnosed Graves' disease using TCR sequencing and RNA sequencing of peripheral blood. The study was registered as a clinical trial and conducted in China.

Results the study describes overall, beyond this receptor: Persistent Graves' disease patients showed lower TCR Shannon entropy and fewer highly expanded clones than newly diagnosed patients, suggesting clonal expansion. As a limitation, the authors acknowledged that the small sample size may reduce accuracy. Preferential use of TRBV28, TRBJ1-2 and TRBJ2-5 was observed in persistent disease, whereas TRBV20-1 and TRBJ2-1 were favored in newly diagnosed disease. Only the TCR beta chain was sequenced and analyzed. A larger number of public clonotypes was shared among persistent patients (more than 2,500) than among newly diagnosed patients (approximately 1,000). Peripheral blood alone was examined, since thyroid tissue, which constituted the primary lesion, could not be accessed.

Explained via the paper, the time point label denotes: persistent/refractory GD, antithyroid drugs over 5 years with positive TRAb. RNA was extracted from PBMCs in TRIzol for both TCR sequencing and RNA sequencing. The diagnosis of Graves' disease was made according to American Thyroid Association guidelines. The patients came from an endocrinology department in Xi'an, China. Each patient gave about 9.1 milliliters of peripheral blood, collected in an EDTA anticoagulant tube. Ficoll Paque Plus density gradient separation was used to isolate PBMCs, and no further T cell sorting was done. An Agilent 2100 Bioanalyzer and agarose gel were used to assess RNA quality, and a NanoDrop 2000 was used to measure RNA concentration. The CDR3 has 13 amino acids, counting the end cysteine and phenylalanine. Just the 39-base CDR3 DNA is kept, in frame starting at base 1. The germline V gene (reference sequence) specifies SEHNR as CDR1 and FQNEAQ as CDR2. Between the V and J ends, shortened by 4 bases and 7 bases respectively, the junction contains 8 bases.

This clonotype was observed a handful of times. Its target antigen remains unknown. The input lacks base qualities; no much larger clone sits a single base away. Receptor amplification or capture employed multiplex PCR. The data were produced on an Illumina HiSeq 4000. To build TCR beta libraries, CDR3 regions were amplified by Arm-PCR using iRepertoire HTBI primers. Gel purification was performed on PCR products prior to sequencing. Processing in the source paper ran as follows. A total of fewer than 80 TRBV and approximately 15 TRBJ segments were identified across samples and were used for gene usage analysis of CDR3 amino acid clonotypes. COPE and FqMerger were used to merge the filtered high-quality paired reads into contigs. BLAST was used to align contigs to IMGT TRBV, TRBD and TRBJ reference genes, with CDR3 defined following IMGT. Any clonotype with a frequency above 0.1% was classified as a highly expanded clone. Shannon entropy was used to measure repertoire diversity, and the Gini coefficient was used to measure V-J evenness. A clonotype found in more than one individual was treated as public. The public sequencing data were trimmed at Q25 with fastp and processed into clonotypes with MiXCR by TCRdb, which kept only in-frame beta chains. Entries are consolidated by CDR3 protein sequence, retaining the most common genes and DNA. Clone size and V and J calls follow TCRdb, not the original study. This sample gives over 450,000 distinct CDR3 sequences in total; 20% to 25% of them show up just once. The top ten constitute about 6.6% of the sample.

The sequence was obtained from a female donor with Graves disease. The receptor chain draws on TRBV7-9 and TRBJ1-6; no confident D gene assignment can be made. Source: peripheral blood mononuclear cells (PBMCs), taken when the disease was refractory, from a patient treated with antithyroid drugs. The sequence in DNA is TGTGCCAGCAGCTCGGCAGAAAATTCACCCCTCCACTTT. Translated, this is CASSSAENSPLHF.